This T cell receptor beta chain emerged from a study of T cell responses to AZD1222 COVID-19 vaccine. As concerns this clone: Antigen: not known.

Second doses that came at about 4 or about 12 weeks were put together. Profiled with immunoSEQ multiplex PCR; TCRdb holds only in-frame clones, not every one. The table records around 20,000 clones, roughly 81% of them present only once. Findings and caveats of the study: Close to half of spike-specific TCRs reportedly recognize unmutated variant regions. Clonal diversity was possibly underestimated, and the donors were mostly white British, with more females. The study found vaccine-associated CD4 TCRs spanning spike, dominant at 160-218 and 743-854.

This CDR3 comprises 12 residues. V dropped 6 bases and J dropped 4 bases, with 9 bases sitting between them. Germline V gene data show CDR1 as LNHDA and CDR2 as SQIVND (reference sequence). Sequences were derived from peripheral blood, sampled 28 days after the second AZD1222 dose. The chain combines TRBV19 with TRBJ1-2, with D perhaps matching TRBD1 (6 bases). The clonotype comes from an adult who received the AZD1222 COVID-19 vaccine. The CDR3 bases are TGTGCCAGTAGGCAAGGGGGCTATGGCTACACCTTC. The encoded protein is CASRQGGYGYTF.